This T cell receptor beta chain was documented in a study of regulatory T cells in long-lasting Graves disease. Overall study context: The term persistent Graves' disease signified upward of 5 years on antithyroid drugs with positive TSH receptor antibodies.

Per germline, CDR1 SEHNR and CDR2 FQNEAQ (reference sequence). Trimming removed 6 bases at V and 3 bases at J, with 17 bases between. CDR3 size: 15 residues. This clonotype was seen a handful of times. This sample's time point: persistent/refractory GD, antithyroid drugs over 5 years with positive TRAb. The TCR library was prepared using RNA isolated from PBMCs. The authors drew patients from an endocrinology department in Xi'an, China. Arm-PCR of CDR3 regions and iRepertoire HTBI primers were the basis on which TCR beta libraries were built. Per the original methods: Across the samples, identification revealed around 65 TRBV and 12 to 15 TRBJ segments. TCRdb called the multiplex PCR reads again in MiXCR, with one record for every CDR3 protein. The V and J calls reflect TCRdb's pipeline rather than the authors' work. The table has 310,000 or so distinct CDR3 sequences, around 20% seen once.

The gene calls are TRBV7-9 and TRBJ1-1, with TRBD1 as a possible D gene (5 bases). The sequenced sample was peripheral blood mononuclear cells (PBMCs), obtained when the disease was refractory, from a patient treated with antithyroid drugs. This TCR derives from a female donor with Graves disease. For the CDR3, the DNA is TGTGCCAGCAGGGGGGAGAATAGAGGGTACACTGAAGCTTTCTTT. As protein: CASRGENRGYTEAFF. The variable domain in full, with the rest retrieved from reference TRBV7-9 and TRBJ1-1, is DTGVSQNPRHKITKRGQNVTFRCDPISEHNRLYWYRQTLGQGPEFLTYFQNEAQLEKSRLLSDRFSAERPKGSFSTLEIQRTEQGDSAMYLCASRGENRGYTEAFFGQGTRLTVV.